This T cell receptor (beta chain) was captured in a study of immune heterogeneity within non-small cell lung tumors. This clonotype is termed medium-sized. Bulk tumor gDNA, roughly 600 ng per sample, served as the TCR template. Spaced far apart, several biopsies were taken from each primary tumor during surgery. Patients with untreated, newly diagnosed non-small cell lung cancer underwent curative surgery. Multiplex PCR amplified the TCR beta CDR3 region. Its first round ran for about 10 cycles with 32 V and 13 J primers. From the multiplex PCR reads, TCRdb called clonotypes with MiXCR, one entry per CDR3 protein. The top ten clones hold 3% to 4% of a sample with 20,000 to 25,000 distinct CDR3 sequences, roughly 30% of them seen once. This CDR3 region has 16 residues. V was clipped by 1 base and J by 6 bases; unmatched bases: 12. The germline CDR1 and CDR2 sequences are SGHNT and YENEEA.

This clonotype originated in a man aged 40-55 years with non-small cell lung cancer. Sample: lung tumor tissue. The chain employs TRBV11-3 and TRBJ2-7; 7 bases are shared with TRBD1. The CDR3 DNA follows: TGTGCCAGCAGCTTAGTGCCGGGACAGAGAGGCGGCGAGCAGTACTTC. It translates to CASSLVPGQRGGEQYF.